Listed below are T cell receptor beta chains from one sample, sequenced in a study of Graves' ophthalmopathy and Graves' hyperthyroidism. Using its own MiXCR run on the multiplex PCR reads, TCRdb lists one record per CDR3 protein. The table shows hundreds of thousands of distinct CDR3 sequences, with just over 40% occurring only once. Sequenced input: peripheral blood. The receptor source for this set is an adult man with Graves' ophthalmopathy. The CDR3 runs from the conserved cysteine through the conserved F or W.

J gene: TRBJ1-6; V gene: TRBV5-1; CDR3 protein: CASSRQQGYENSPLHF
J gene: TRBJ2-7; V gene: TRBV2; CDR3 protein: CASSPGLAGAREQYF
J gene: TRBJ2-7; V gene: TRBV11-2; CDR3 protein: CASSLGPAGTGRREQYF
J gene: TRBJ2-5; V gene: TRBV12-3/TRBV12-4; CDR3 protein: CASSLSQGETQYF
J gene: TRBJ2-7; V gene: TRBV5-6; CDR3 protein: CASSARGQARYEQYF
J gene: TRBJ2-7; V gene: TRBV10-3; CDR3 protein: CAISSQDRQREQYF
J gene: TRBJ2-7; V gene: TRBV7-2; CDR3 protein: CASSLSDEQYF
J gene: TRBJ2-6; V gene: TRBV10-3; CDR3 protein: CAIGGPAGANVLTF
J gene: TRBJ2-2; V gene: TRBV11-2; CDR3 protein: CASSARLAGGENTGELFF
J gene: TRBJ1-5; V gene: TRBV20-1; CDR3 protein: CSARPGGTANQPQHF
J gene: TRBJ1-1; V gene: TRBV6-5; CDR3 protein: CASSYAGVNTEAFF
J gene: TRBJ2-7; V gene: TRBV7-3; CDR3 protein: CASSPKLASGEQYF
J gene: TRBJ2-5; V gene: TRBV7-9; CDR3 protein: CASSPGTSGQETRYF
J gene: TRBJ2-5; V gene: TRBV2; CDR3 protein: CASRTEETQYF
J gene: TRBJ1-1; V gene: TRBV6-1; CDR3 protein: CASSQTWAGNTEAFF
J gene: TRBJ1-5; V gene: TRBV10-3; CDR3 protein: CASSFRTGDNQPQHF
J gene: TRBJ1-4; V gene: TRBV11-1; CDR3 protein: CASSPPSPVNEKLFF
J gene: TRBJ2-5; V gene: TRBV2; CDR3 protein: CASQSLAGGPETQYF
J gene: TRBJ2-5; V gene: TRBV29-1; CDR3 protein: CSGRAGGQETQYF
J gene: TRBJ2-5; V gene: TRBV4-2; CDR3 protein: CASSQDRGSGRETQYF
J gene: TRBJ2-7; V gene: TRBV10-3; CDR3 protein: CASSSSGGAQEQYF
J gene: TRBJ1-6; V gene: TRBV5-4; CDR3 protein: CASSLEGGLYNSPLHF
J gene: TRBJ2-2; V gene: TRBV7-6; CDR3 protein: CASSLSTGGGELFF
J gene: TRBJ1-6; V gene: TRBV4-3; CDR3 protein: CASSQDLSSPLHF
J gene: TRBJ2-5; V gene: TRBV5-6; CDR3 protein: CASSPGWGQETQYF
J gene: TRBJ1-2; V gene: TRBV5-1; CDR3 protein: CASSLGPQGAISYTF
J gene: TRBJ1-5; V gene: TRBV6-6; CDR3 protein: CASSELARGGNQPQHF
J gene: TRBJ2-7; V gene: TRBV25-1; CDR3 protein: CASSVSLGTSGEQYF
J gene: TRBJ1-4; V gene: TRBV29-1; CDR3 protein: CSVTGRTGVDEKLFF
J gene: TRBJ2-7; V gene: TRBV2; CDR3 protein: CASSGAVRSYEQYF
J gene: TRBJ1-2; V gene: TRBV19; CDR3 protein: CASSTNGQEDGYTF
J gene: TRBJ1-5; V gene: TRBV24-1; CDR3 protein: CATGGTGQDNQPQHF
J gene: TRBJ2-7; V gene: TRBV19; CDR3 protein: CASSRVTGGHYEQYF
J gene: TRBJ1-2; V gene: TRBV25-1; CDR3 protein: CASSESSIYGYTF
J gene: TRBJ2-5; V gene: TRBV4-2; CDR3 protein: CASSQEGMVQETQYF
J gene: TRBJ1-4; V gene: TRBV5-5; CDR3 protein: CASFPSGTANGKLFF
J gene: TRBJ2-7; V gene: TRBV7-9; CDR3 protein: CASSLDPTGGEQYF
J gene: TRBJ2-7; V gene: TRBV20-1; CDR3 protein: CSARLPDRDYEQYF
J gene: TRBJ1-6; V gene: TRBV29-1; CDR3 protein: CSVETGGGALHF
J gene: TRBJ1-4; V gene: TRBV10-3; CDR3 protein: CATRQVGGEDEKLFF
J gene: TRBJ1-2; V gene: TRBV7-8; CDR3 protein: CASSSIRGPNYGYTF
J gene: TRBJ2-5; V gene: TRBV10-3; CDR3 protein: CASLAGSRGGTQYF
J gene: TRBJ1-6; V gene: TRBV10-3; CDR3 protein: CASSFGGSNNSPLHF
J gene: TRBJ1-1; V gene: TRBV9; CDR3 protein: CASSVLGQWNTEAFF
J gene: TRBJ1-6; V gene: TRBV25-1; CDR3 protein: CASSEWGDSYNSPLHF
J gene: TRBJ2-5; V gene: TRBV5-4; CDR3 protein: CASSPGGQIQETQYF
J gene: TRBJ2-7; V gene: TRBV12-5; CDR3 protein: CASGFSREDYYEQYF
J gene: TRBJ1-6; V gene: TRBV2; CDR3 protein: CASTGRTPLHF
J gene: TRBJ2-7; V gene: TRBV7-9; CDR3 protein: CASMGDRGYEQYF
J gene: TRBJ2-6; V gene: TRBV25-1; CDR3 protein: CASSRTTGYSSGANVLTF
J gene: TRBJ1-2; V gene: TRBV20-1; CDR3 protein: CSARGRDGGYTF
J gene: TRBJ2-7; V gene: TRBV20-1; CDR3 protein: CSARNSREQYF